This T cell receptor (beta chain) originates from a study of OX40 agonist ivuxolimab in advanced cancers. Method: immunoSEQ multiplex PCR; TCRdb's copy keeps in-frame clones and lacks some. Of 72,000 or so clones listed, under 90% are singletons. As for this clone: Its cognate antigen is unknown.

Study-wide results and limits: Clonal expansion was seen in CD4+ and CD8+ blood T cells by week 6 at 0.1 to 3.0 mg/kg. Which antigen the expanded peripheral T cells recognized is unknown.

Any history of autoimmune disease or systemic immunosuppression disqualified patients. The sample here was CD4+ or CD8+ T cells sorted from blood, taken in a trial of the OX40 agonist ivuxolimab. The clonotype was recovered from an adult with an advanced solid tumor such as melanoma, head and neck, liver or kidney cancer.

The CDR3 DNA sequence: TGTGCCAGCAGTCCCCCGGGGGCGGGGGTAGATACGCAGTATTTT. This sequence encodes CASSPPGAGVDTQYF. The chain has TRBV7-9 and TRBJ2-3; D might be TRBD2 (7 bases). Germline V gene data show CDR1 as SEHNR and CDR2 as FQNEAQ (reference sequence). This CDR3 is 15 amino acids long. The V gene lost 6 bases and the J gene lost 5 bases, with 18 bases spanning the gap.